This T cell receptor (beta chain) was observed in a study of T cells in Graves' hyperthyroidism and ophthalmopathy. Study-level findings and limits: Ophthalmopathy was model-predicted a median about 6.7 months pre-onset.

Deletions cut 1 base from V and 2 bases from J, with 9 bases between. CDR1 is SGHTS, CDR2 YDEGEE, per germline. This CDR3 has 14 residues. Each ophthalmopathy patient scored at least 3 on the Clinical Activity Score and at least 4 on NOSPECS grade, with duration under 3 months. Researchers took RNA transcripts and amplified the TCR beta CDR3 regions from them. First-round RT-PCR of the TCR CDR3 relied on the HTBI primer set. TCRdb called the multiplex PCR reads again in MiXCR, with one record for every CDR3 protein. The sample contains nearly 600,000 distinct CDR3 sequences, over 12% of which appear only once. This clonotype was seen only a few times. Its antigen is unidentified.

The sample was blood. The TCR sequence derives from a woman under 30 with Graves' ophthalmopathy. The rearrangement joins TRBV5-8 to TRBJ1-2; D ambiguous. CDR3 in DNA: TGTGCCAGCAGCTTGCCAGCGGGGAACTATGGCTACACCTTC. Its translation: CASSLPAGNYGYTF.